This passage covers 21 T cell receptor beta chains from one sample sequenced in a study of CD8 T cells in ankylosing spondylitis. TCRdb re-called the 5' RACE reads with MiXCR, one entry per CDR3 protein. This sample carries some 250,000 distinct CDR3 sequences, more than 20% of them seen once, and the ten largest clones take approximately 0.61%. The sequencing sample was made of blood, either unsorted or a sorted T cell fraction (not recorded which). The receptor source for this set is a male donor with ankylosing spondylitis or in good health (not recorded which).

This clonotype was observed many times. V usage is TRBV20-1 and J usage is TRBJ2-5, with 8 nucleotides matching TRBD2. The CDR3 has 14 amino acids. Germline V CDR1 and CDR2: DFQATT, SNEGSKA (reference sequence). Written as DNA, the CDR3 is TGCACCCCCGCGCCGGGGGGGGCTGGGGAGACCCAGTACTTC. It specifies CTPAPGGAGETQYF.

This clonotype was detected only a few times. The CDR3 region is CASSSGGSGWNTEAFF. As DNA, the CDR3 is TGCGCCAGCAGCTCAGGGGGGAGCGGTTGGAACACTGAAGCTTTCTTT. This rearrangement joins TRBV5-1 to TRBJ1-1; 7 bases are shared with TRBD1. V shed 3 bases, J shed 1 base, and the junction held 9 bases outside the gene matches. In germline, CDR1 is SGHRS, CDR2 YFSETQ. This CDR3 has 16 amino acids.

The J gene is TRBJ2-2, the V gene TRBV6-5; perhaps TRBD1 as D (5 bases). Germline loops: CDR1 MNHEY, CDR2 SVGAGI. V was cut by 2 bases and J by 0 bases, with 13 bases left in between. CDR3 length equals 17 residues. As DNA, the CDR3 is TGTGCCAGCAGTTACCGGCGGACACCCGCGAACACCGGGGAGCTGTTTTTT. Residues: CASSYRRTPANTGELFF.

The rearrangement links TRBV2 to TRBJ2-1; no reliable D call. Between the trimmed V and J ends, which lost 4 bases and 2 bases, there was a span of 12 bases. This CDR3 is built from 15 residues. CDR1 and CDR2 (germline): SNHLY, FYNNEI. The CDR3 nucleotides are TGTGCCAGCAGTGCCAGCAGGACCGCCTACAATGAGCAGTTCTTC. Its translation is CASSASRTAYNEQFF.

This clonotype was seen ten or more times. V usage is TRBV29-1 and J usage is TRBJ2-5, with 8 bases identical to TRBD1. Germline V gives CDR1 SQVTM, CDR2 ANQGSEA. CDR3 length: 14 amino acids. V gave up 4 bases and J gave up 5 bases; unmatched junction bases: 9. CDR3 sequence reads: CSVARTGLYETQYF. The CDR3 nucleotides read TGCAGCGTTGCCCGGACAGGGTTGTATGAGACCCAGTACTTC.

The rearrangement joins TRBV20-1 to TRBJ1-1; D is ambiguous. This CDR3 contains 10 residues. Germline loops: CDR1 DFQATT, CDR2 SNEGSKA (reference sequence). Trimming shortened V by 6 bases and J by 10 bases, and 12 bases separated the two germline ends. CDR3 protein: CSALITGAFF. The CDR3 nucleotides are TGCAGTGCCCTAATCACGGGAGCTTTCTTT.

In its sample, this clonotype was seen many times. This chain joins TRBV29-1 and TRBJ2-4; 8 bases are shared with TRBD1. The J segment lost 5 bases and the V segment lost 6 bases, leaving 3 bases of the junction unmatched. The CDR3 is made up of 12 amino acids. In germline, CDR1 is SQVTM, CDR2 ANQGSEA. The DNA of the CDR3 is TGCAGCGTCGGGACAGGAGAAAACATTCAGTACTTC. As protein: CSVGTGENIQYF.

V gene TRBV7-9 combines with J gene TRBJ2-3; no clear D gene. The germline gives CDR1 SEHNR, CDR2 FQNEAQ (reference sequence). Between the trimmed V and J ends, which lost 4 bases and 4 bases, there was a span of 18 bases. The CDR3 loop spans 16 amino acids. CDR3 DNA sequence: TGTGCCAGCAGCTCTGCATCCTCCCGATTCTCAGATACGCAGTATTTT. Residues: CASSSASSRFSDTQYF.

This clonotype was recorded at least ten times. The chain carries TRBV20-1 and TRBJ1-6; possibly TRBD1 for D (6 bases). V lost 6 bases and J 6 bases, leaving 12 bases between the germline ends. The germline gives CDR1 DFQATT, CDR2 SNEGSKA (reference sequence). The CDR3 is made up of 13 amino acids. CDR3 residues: CSAYGQPNSPLHF. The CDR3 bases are TGCAGTGCCTACGGACAGCCTAATTCACCCCTCCACTTT.

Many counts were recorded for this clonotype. CDR3 coding DNA: TGCAGTGCGCCGGACAGCCAAGAGACCCAGTACTTC. This sequence encodes CSAPDSQETQYF. The gene calls are TRBV20-1 and TRBJ2-5, with a tentative D call TRBD1 (6 bases). Germline CDR1 and CDR2: DFQATT and SNEGSKA (reference sequence). The CDR3 is 12 residues long. Trimming stripped 6 bases from V and 1 base from J, with 9 bases between.

The CDR3 coding sequence is TGCAGTGCTAAAGTACCGACAGGGGGGGGTGAGCAGTTCTTC. Residues: CSAKVPTGGGEQFF. J is TRBJ2-1 and V is TRBV20-1, with TRBD1 identical over 9 bases. The CDR3 extends over 14 amino acids. V lost 4 bases and J lost 9; bases outside the gene matches: 10. Germline CDR1 reads DFQATT; CDR2 reads SNEGSKA (reference sequence).

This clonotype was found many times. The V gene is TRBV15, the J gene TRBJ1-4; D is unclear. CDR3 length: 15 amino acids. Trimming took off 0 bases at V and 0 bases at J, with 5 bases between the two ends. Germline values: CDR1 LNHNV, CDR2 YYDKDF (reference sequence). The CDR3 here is CATSRDRTTNEKLFF. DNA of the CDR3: TGTGCCACCAGCAGAGACAGGACAACTAATGAAAAACTGTTTTTT.

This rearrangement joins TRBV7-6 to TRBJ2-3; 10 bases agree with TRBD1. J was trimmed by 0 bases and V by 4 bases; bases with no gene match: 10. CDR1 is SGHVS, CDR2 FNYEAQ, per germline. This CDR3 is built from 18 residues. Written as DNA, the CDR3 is TGTGCCAGCAGCTCCCTCCGGACAGGGGGGACTAGCACAGATACGCAGTATTTT. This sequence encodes CASSSLRTGGTSTDTQYF.

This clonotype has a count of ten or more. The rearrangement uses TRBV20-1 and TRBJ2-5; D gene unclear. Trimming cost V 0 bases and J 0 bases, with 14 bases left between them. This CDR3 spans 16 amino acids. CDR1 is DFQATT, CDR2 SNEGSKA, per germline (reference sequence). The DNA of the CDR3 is TGCAGTGCTAGAGATGGCGAGAGTCCAAACCAAGAGACCCAGTACTTC. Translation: CSARDGESPNQETQYF.

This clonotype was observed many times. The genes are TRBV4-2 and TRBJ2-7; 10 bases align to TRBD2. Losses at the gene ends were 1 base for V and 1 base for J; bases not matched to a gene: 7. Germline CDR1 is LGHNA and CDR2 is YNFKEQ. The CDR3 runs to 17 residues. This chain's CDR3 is CASSQGIGTSVSYEQYF. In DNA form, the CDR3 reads TGTGCCAGCAGCCAAGGAATTGGGACTAGCGTTTCCTACGAGCAGTACTTC.

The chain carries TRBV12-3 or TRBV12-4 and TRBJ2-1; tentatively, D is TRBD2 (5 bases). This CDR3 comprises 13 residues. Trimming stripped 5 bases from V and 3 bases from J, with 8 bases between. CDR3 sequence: CASSARDYNEQFF. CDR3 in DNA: TGTGCCAGCAGTGCACGGGACTACAATGAGCAGTTCTTC.

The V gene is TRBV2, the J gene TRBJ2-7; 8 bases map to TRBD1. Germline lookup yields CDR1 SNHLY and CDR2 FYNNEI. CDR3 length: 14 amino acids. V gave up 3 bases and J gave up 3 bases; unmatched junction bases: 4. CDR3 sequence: CASSEGRGLYEQYF. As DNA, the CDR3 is TGTGCCAGCAGTGAGGGCAGGGGGCTCTACGAGCAGTACTTC.

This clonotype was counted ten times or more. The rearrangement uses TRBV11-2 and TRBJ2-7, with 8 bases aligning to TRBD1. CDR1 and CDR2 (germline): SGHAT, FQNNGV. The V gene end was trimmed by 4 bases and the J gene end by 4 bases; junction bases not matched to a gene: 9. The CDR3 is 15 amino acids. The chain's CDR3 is CASSSRQGPTYEQYF. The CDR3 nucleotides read TGTGCCAGCAGCTCACGACAGGGGCCCACTTACGAGCAGTACTTC.

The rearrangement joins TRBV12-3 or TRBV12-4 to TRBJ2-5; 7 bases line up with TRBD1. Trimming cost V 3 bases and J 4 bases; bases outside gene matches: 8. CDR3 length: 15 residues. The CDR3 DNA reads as TGTGCCAGCAGTTTGGGCAGGGGGATTGGAGAGACCCAGTACTTC. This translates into CASSLGRGIGETQYF.

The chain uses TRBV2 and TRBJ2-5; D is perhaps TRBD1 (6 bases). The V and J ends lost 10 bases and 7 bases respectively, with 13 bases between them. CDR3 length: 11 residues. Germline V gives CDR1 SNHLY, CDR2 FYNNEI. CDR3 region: CATTKGVTQYF. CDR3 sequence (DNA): TGTGCCACCACTAAGGGGGTGACCCAGTACTTC.

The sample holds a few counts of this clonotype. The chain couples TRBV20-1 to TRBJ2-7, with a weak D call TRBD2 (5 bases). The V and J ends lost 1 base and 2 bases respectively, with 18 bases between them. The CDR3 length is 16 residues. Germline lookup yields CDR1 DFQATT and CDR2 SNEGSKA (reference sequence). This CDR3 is CSARAPSRGHPYEQYF. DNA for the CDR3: TGCAGTGCTAGAGCCCCCTCCAGAGGGCACCCCTACGAGCAGTACTTC.